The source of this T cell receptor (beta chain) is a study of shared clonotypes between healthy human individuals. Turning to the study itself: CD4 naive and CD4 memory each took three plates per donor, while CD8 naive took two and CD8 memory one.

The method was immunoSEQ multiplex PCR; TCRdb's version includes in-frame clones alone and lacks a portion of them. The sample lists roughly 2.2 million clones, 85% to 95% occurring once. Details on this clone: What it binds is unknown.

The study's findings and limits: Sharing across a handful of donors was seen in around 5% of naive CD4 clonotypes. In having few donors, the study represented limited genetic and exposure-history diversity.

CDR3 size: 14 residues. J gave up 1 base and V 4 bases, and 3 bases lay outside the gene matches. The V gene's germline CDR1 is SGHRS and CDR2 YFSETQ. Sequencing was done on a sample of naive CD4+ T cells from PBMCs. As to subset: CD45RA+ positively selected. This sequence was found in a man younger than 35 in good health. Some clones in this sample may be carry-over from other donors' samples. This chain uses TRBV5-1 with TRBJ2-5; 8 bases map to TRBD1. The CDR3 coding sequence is TGCGCCAGCAGCGCGGGACAGGTCCAAGAGACCCAGTACTTC. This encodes CASSAGQVQETQYF.